This T cell receptor (beta chain) is drawn from a study of cytomegalovirus exposure and HLA in healthy donors. Repertoires were generated with immunoSEQ multiplex PCR, while TCRdb's copy carries only in-frame clones and drops some. The data contain 150,000 to 200,000 clones, about 81% of them seen just once; the ten biggest clones take up around 1.2%. The study, taken as a whole, reports: One later analysis, an examination of the 120 or so validation repertoires, found that first-cohort TCR clusters tended to co-occur in them. Listed as cytomegalovirus-associated were 150 to 200 TCR beta chains.

Remarks on this clone: The antigen remains unidentified.

Germline CDR1 reads SGDLS; CDR2 reads YYNGEE. Trimming removed 2 bases from V and 5 bases from J, with 11 bases in between. The CDR3 consists of 14 residues. The sequenced sample consisted of PBMCs. This clonotype was obtained from a woman aged 25 to 39 in good health and CMV-seronegative. The chain links TRBV9 to TRBJ1-5, with D possibly TRBD1 on 6 matching bases. CDR3 nucleotide sequence: TGTGCCAGCAGCGTTACAGGGCAGGATCAGCCCCAGCATTTT. This codes for CASSVTGQDQPQHF.